This T cell receptor (beta chain) was documented in a study of shared clonotypes between healthy human individuals. Replicate PCRs from sorted subsets contained roughly 200 ng DNA, which is around 29,000 T cell genomes. The table came from immunoSEQ multiplex PCR; TCRdb's copy has only in-frame clones and leaves some out. The sample holds 2 million to 2.5 million clones, approximately 94% seen once. The V gene's germline CDR1 is ENHRY and CDR2 SYGVKD. J was trimmed by 9 bases and V by 0 bases; bases with no gene match: 5. The CDR3 spans 15 residues. The sequence was obtained from a man aged 18 to 30 in good health. The chain combines TRBV10-3 with TRBJ2-1, with 10 bases aligning to TRBD2. Input material: naive CD4+ T cells sorted from blood. Noted subset: CD45RA+ positively selected. CDR3 region: CAISESSGGVGEQFF. CDR3 in DNA: TGTGCCATCAGTGAGTCGAGCGGGGGGGTAGGTGAGCAGTTCTTC.